Below, one T cell receptor (beta chain) is given with its context. This CDR3 is 12 amino acids long. The V gene's germline CDR1 is SGHVS and CDR2 FNYEAQ. V was trimmed by 1 base and J by 5 bases, leaving 5 bases between them. The source of the sample is a study of blood T cell repertoires in COVID-19. Study-level background: T cells, B-cell-depleted T cells, or PBMCs supplied cDNA or gDNA.

Data came from immunoSEQ multiplex PCR; TCRdb stores just in-frame clones and leaves some out. The data show 200,000 or so clones, just under 85% seen once. The J gene is TRBJ2-5, the V gene TRBV7-6; D is unresolved. The sequence was obtained from a human donor with acute or convalescent COVID-19. The donor label of this sample is uncertain. The sequenced material came from peripheral blood. CDR3: CASSLDRETQYF. In nucleotides, the CDR3 is TGTGCCAGCAGCTTAGATCGGGAGACCCAGTACTTC.